This paragraph reports one T cell receptor beta chain. The data are from a study of patients and donors after allogeneic stem cell transplantation. A single record per CDR3 protein comes from TCRdb applying MiXCR to the RT-PCR reads. The sample records tens of thousands of distinct CDR3 sequences, 5% being singletons. V lost 0 bases and J 0 bases, leaving 14 bases between the germline ends. The CDR3 consists of 18 residues. Germline-derived CDR1 and CDR2 are LGHNA and YNFKEQ. The chain carries TRBV4-2 and TRBJ2-2; perhaps TRBD2 as D (7 bases). The TCR sequence derives from a human donor who was either an allogeneic HSCT recipient or a stem cell or donor lymphocyte infusion donor (not recorded which). It is not recorded whose cells these are; they may come from a transplant donor. The sequenced material came from blood, either unsorted or a sorted T cell fraction (not recorded which). In nucleotides, the CDR3 is TGTGCCAGCAGCCAAGATAGGACGGGGGGCCCGAACACCGGGGAGCTGTTTTTT. Translation gives CASSQDRTGGPNTGELFF.